This T cell receptor beta chain emerged from a study of blood T cell repertoires in COVID-19. Study in general: Samples came from the United States, Italy and Spain, spanning acute and convalescent COVID-19. Sources were T cells, B-cell-depleted T cells, or PBMCs; the material itself was cDNA or gDNA.

Authors' data handling: Reference gene primer amplification in the assay estimated nucleated cell counts. Only in-frame clones appear in the TCRdb table, and some are missing; sequencing was by immunoSEQ multiplex PCR. The V and J calls and the clone size are those of that table, but D and trimming were determined from the DNA. Among a few hundred thousand clones listed, 75% to 90% were seen once. Material: peripheral blood. This TCR was sampled from a woman aged 18-29 years with acute or convalescent COVID-19.

The CDR3 coding sequence is TGTGCCAGCGCGGACAGGGCCTCCTACAATGAGCAGTTCTTC. Its protein is CASADRASYNEQFF. The rearrangement joins TRBV28 to TRBJ2-1, with 8 bases lining up with TRBD1. The germline CDR1 and CDR2 sequences are MDHEN and SYDVKM. The CDR3 loop spans 14 amino acids. V was clipped by 8 bases and J by 0 bases; unmatched bases: 3. The complete variable domain, with remaining parts taken from reference TRBV28 and TRBJ2-1, reads DVKVTQSSRYLVKRTGEKVFLECVQDMDHENMFWYRQDPGLGLRLIYFSYDVKMKEKGDIPEGYSVSREKKERFSLILESASTNQTSMYLCASADRASYNEQFFGPGTRLTVL.